This T cell receptor (beta chain) was identified during a study of T cell clonotyping in hematopoietic cell transplantation. Germline CDR1 and CDR2: SGHRS and YFSETQ. With 4 bases removed from V and 4 bases from J, the gap between germline ends came to 14 bases. CDR3 length: 14 amino acids. The study's findings and limits: Broader posttransplant TCR repertoire diversity was predicted by graft donor and pretransplant recipient Inverse Simpson Index values.

Assay: immunoSEQ multiplex PCR; the TCRdb copy retains only in-frame clones and omits some. This table holds fewer than 25,000 clones, about 90% found once. Of note for this clone: Its antigen is as yet unknown.

Time point specified: recipient sample about 28 days before transplant, after cytoreduction. The material sequenced was peripheral blood mononuclear cells, taken before stem cell transplant. This clonotype was obtained from a man between 18 and 29 years old with biphenotypic leukemia. Some clones in this sample may be carry-over from other donors' samples. The chain combines TRBV5-1 with TRBJ1-2, with a tentative D call TRBD1 (6 bases). CDR3 sequence: CASSDTGSSYGYTF. For the CDR3, the DNA is TGCGCCAGCAGCGATACAGGGTCCTCCTATGGCTACACCTTC.